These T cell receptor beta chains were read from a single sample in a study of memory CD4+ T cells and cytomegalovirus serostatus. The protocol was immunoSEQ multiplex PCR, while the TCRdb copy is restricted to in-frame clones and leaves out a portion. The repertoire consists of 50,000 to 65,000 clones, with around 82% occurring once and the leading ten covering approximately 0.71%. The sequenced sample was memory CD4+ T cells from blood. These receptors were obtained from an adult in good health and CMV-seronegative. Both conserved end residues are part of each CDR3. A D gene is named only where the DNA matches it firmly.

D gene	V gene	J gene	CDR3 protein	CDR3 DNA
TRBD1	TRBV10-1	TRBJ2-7	CASSELLFRGQGTYEQYF	TGCGCCAGCAGTGAGTTGCTGTTTCGGGGACAGGGAACCTACGAGCAGTACTTC
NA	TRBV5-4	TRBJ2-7	CASSLDRAASYEQYF	TGTGCCAGCAGCTTGGACAGGGCTGCCTCCTACGAGCAGTACTTC
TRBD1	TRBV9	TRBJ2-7	CASGTDASTYEQYF	TGTGCCAGCGGGACAGACGCTTCGACCTACGAGCAGTACTTC
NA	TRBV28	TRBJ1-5	CASSLAPQPQHF	TGTGCCAGCAGTTTAGCCCCTCAGCCCCAGCATTTT
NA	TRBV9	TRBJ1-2	CASSVVEGYGYTF	TGTGCCAGCAGCGTAGTGGAGGGTTATGGCTACACCTTC
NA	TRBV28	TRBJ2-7	CASGRGGKPLYEQYF	TGTGCCAGCGGTCGAGGAGGCAAACCCCTCTACGAGCAGTACTTC
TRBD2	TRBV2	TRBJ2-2	CASRGERGRQNTGELFF	TGTGCCAGCAGGGGGGAGCGGGGGAGACAGAACACCGGGGAGCTGTTTTTT
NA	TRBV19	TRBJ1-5	CASRVGVVGNQPQHF	TGTGCCAGTAGGGTAGGGGTGGTTGGCAATCAGCCCCAGCATTTT
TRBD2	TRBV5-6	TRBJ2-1	CASSLEIAGGHEQFF	TGTGCCAGCAGCTTGGAAATAGCGGGGGGTCATGAGCAGTTCTTC
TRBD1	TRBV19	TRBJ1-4	CASSTNRGEKLFF	TGTGCCAGTAGTACCAACAGGGGTGAAAAACTGTTTTTT
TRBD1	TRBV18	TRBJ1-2	CASSPISSGGGYTF	TGTGCCAGCTCACCAATTTCGTCAGGGGGTGGCTACACCTTC
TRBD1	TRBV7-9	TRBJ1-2	CASSFRDSHNYGYTF	TGTGCCAGCAGCTTCCGGGACAGTCATAACTATGGCTACACCTTC